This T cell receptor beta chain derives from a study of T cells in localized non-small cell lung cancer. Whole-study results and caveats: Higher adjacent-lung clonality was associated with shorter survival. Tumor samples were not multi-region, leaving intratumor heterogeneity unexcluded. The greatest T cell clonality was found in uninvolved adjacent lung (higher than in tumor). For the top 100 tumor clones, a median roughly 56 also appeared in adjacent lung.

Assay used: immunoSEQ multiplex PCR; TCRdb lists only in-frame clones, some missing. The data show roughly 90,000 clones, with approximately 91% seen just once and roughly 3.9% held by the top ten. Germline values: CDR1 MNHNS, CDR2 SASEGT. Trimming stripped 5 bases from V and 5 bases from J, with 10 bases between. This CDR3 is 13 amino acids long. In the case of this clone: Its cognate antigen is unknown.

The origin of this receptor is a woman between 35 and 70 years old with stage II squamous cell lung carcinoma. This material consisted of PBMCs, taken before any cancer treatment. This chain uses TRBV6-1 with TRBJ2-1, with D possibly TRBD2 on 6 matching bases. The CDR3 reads CASSTASDNEQFF. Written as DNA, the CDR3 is TGTGCCAGCAGTACCGCTAGCGACAATGAGCAGTTCTTC.